The next 21 T cell receptor beta chains were all read from a single sample in a study of T cells in Graves' hyperthyroidism and ophthalmopathy. Amplification targeted TCR beta CDR3 regions from RNA transcripts. First-round RT-PCR with HTBI primers amplified the TCR CDR3 region. In TCRdb, the multiplex PCR reads were re-called with MiXCR into one record per CDR3 protein. The data show around 350,000 distinct CDR3 sequences, about a sixth seen once. The sequencing sample was made of blood. Receptors originate from a woman under 40 with Graves' hyperthyroidism that later progressed to Graves' ophthalmopathy.

The rearrangement links TRBV11-1 to TRBJ1-2; 7 bases map to TRBD1. The trim removed 5 bases at V and 4 bases at J, leaving 10 bases unmatched. The CDR3 loop spans 15 amino acids. CDR1 and CDR2 from the germline V gene are SGHAT and FQDESV (reference sequence). Written as DNA, the CDR3 is TGTGCCAGCAGCGCCGGGACAGCGAGCATCTATGGCTACACCTTC. Protein product: CASSAGTASIYGYTF.

This clonotype was seen ten or more times. The chain links TRBV11-2 to TRBJ1-1; D not resolved. The CDR3 length is 13 residues. V was cut by 4 bases and J by 0 bases, with 6 bases left in between. Germline CDR1 SGHAT, CDR2 FQNNGV. The CDR3 sequence: CASSSSMNTEAFF. In DNA form, the CDR3 reads TGTGCCAGCAGCTCCAGTATGAACACTGAAGCTTTCTTT.

This clonotype showed up many times. CDR3: CASSYDGGDEQYF. The CDR3 region has the DNA TGTGCCAGCAGCTATGATGGGGGGGACGAGCAGTACTTC. The chain joins TRBV11-2 to TRBJ2-7; 7 bases match TRBD2. The germline V gene encodes CDR1 SGHAT and CDR2 FQNNGV. Trimming cost V 4 bases and J 5 bases; bases outside gene matches: 5. The CDR3 length is 13 residues.

Of note for this clonotype: A much more abundant neighbour one base away suggests this may be a read error. The conserved phenylalanine or tryptophan normally closing the CDR3 is absent here, so this likely arose from a read error. V gene TRBV6-1 combines with J gene TRBJ1-5; D is possibly TRBD1 (5 bases). The CDR3 runs 15 residues. The germline CDR1 and CDR2 sequences are MNHNS and SASEGT. V was trimmed by 2 bases and J by 4 bases, leaving 12 bases between them. Here the CDR3 reads CASSEIGAGNQPQHL. The CDR3 DNA reads as TGTGCCAGCAGTGAAATCGGGGCAGGGAATCAGCCCCAGCATCTT.

This clonotype was picked up many times. The gene calls are TRBV5-1 and TRBJ1-1; possibly TRBD1 for D (5 bases). Germline V gene sequence: CDR1 SGHRS, CDR2 YFSETQ. The V end lost 3 bases, the J end lost 1 base, and 13 bases lay between the germline ends. This CDR3 contains 15 residues. In DNA form, the CDR3 reads TGCGCCAGCAGCTCCTCGCAGGGAGGGAACACTGAAGCTTTCTTT. It encodes CASSSSQGGNTEAFF.

Ten or more counts support this clonotype. The chain combines TRBV11-2 with TRBJ2-5, with a tentative D call TRBD2 (6 bases). The CDR3 sequence is 13 residues long. V shed 6 bases and J shed 4 bases, with 12 bases lying between them. Looked up from germline, CDR1 is SGHAT and CDR2 is FQNNGV. The CDR3 loop reads CASSQEGTETQYF. In nucleotides, the CDR3 is TGTGCCAGCAGTCAGGAGGGTACAGAGACCCAGTACTTC.

As regards this clonotype: This may be a read error, as it is one base from a much larger clone. V usage is TRBV5-1 and J usage is TRBJ2-4; D is perhaps TRBD2 (5 bases). The germline gives CDR1 SGHRS, CDR2 YFSETQ. This CDR3 contains 17 residues. The CDR3: CASSWPGRGLGKNIQYF. CDR3 in DNA: TGTGCCAGCAGCTGGCCCGGCCGCGGGTTAGGCAAAAACATTCAGTACTTC.

V gene TRBV6-2 or TRBV6-3 combines with J gene TRBJ1-4; 7 nucleotides agree with TRBD1. Looked up from germline, CDR1 is MNHEY and CDR2 is SVGEGT. The CDR3 is made up of 17 amino acids. The trim removed 9 bases at V and 0 bases at J, leaving 13 bases unmatched. CDR3 coding DNA: TGTGCCAGTAAAACAGGGGAAGACGCTGCAACTAATGAAAAACTGTTTTTT. This gives the protein CASKTGEDAATNEKLFF.

The genes are TRBV7-8 and TRBJ2-3; TRBD1 aligns across 7 bases. V shed 5 bases, J shed 8 bases, and the junction held 7 bases outside the gene matches. CDR1 and CDR2 from the germline V gene are SGHVS and FQNEAQ. The CDR3 is 13 residues long. As DNA, the CDR3 is TGTGCCAGCAGCCTTGACAGGGCGGCTACGCAGTATTTT. Encoded protein: CASSLDRAATQYF.

This clonotype occurred many times. This chain joins TRBV6-5 and TRBJ2-5, with unresolved D. Germline-derived CDR1 and CDR2 are MNHEY and SVGAGI. This CDR3 is 15 amino acids long. V lost 2 bases and J 5 bases, leaving 15 bases between the germline ends. CDR3 sequence reads: CASSYGQPGRETQYF. The CDR3 region has the DNA TGTGCCAGCAGTTACGGCCAACCCGGGCGGGAGACCCAGTACTTC.

This clonotype appeared a few times. The chain uses TRBV3-1 and TRBJ2-5, with a tentative D call TRBD1 (6 bases). V was pared by 9 bases and J by 5 bases, with 13 bases between. Per the germline V gene, CDR1 is LGHDT and CDR2 is YNNKEL (reference sequence). The length of the CDR3 is 12 residues. CDR3 residues: CASSNRVETQYF. CDR3 in DNA: TGTGCCAGTTCCAACAGGGTGGAGACCCAGTACTTC.

This clonotype showed up many times. The chain couples TRBV2 to TRBJ1-6; D may be TRBD1 (5 bases). Germline assignment: CDR1 SNHLY and CDR2 FYNNEI. With 8 bases removed from V and 7 bases from J, the gap between germline ends came to 18 bases. The CDR3 contains 15 residues. The CDR3 is CASGGGSGWNSPLHF. The CDR3 DNA reads TGTGCCAGCGGTGGGGGATCCGGGTGGAATTCACCCCTCCACTTT.

There are many counts of this clonotype. The chain uses TRBV10-2 and TRBJ1-5; TRBD1 matches at 9 bases. The junction had 5 bases not matched to a gene; V was cut back by 0 bases and J by 5 bases. CDR3 length equals 16 residues. Per the germline V gene, CDR1 is WSHSY and CDR2 is SAAADI. The CDR3 DNA sequence: TGCGCCAGCAGTGAGTCAGACAGGGGGAGCGATCAGCCCCAGCATTTT. Translation gives CASSESDRGSDQPQHF.

This clonotype was seen only a few times. This may be a read error, as it is one base from a much larger clone. The CDR3 reads CASSDGDTNEKLFF. The DNA for the CDR3 is TGTGCCAGCAGTGATGGGGACACAAATGAAAAACTGTTTTTT. The V call is TRBV25-1, the J call TRBJ1-4, with D maybe TRBD1 (6 bases). The germline V gene has CDR1 MGHDK and CDR2 SYGVNS. The germline V and J ends were trimmed by 3 bases and 5 bases, with 10 bases remaining between them. This CDR3 region has 14 residues.

Ten or more counts support this clonotype. The chain links TRBV7-9 to TRBJ1-1; D is undetermined. The germline CDR1 and CDR2 sequences are SEHNR and FQNEAQ (reference sequence). This CDR3 spans 14 amino acids. The germline V and J ends were trimmed by 3 bases and 0 bases, with 8 bases remaining between them. CDR3: CASSLKALNTEAFF. The CDR3 region has the DNA TGTGCCAGCAGCTTGAAAGCTCTGAACACTGAAGCTTTCTTT.

V usage is TRBV19 and J usage is TRBJ1-2; D may be TRBD1 (5 bases). V lost 1 base and J lost 5, with 11 bases in between. Germline V gives CDR1 LNHDA, CDR2 SQIVND (reference sequence). This CDR3 spans 14 amino acids. DNA of the CDR3: TGTGCCAGTAGTATAGTCGGACATAGATATGGCTACACCTTC. It encodes CASSIVGHRYGYTF.

A few counts support this clonotype. The chain employs TRBV27 and TRBJ2-7, with 7 bases aligning to TRBD1. The CDR3 runs 15 residues. Per germline, CDR1 MNHEY and CDR2 SMNVEV (reference sequence). Trimming removed 5 bases from V and 1 base from J; junction bases left unmatched: 8. CDR3 DNA sequence: TGTGCCAGCAGTCCCAAGACAGGGCCGTCCTACGAGCAGTACTTC. Amino acids: CASSPKTGPSYEQYF.

This rearrangement joins TRBV2 to TRBJ2-5; D perhaps matches TRBD2 (6 bases). Between the trimmed V and J ends, which lost 4 bases and 2 bases, there was a span of 14 bases. In germline, CDR1 is SNHLY, CDR2 FYNNEI. The CDR3 is 15 amino acids. The CDR3 spells CASSGGPGEQETQYF. The CDR3 DNA sequence: TGTGCCAGCAGTGGGGGCCCGGGAGAACAAGAGACCCAGTACTTC. Combining the CDR3 with reference TRBV2 and TRBJ2-5 gives the whole variable domain EPEVTQTPSHQVTQMGQEVILRCVPISNHLYFYWYRQILGQKVEFLVSFYNNEISEKSEIFDDQFSVERPDGSNFTLKIRSTKLEDSAMYFCASSGGPGEQETQYFGPGTRLLVL.

This clonotype was picked up many times. V and J are TRBV6-1 and TRBJ2-5; D not resolved. This CDR3 has 15 residues. Germline CDR1 is MNHNS and CDR2 is SASEGT. V lost 8 bases, J lost 5 bases, and 21 bases lay in between. CDR3 residues: CASSLSTAAGETQYF. The DNA of the CDR3 is TGTGCCAGCTCATTGTCCACCGCTGCCGGGGAGACCCAGTACTTC.

With respect to this clonotype: This may be a read error, as it is one base from a much larger clone. J is TRBJ1-1 and V is TRBV28; D is uncertain. Germline lookup yields CDR1 MDHEN and CDR2 SYDVKM. This CDR3 spans 15 amino acids. This chain's CDR3 is CASSFLQTMNTEASF. Written as DNA, the CDR3 is TGTGCCAGCAGTTTCCTGCAGACCATGAACACTGAAGCTTCCTTT. Looking up the rest from reference TRBV28 and TRBJ1-1 gives the full variable domain: DVKVTQSSRYLVKRTGEKVFLECVQDMDHENMFWYRQDPGLGLRLIYFSYDVKMKEKGDIPEGYSVSREKKERFSLILESASTNQTSMYLCASSFLQTMNTEASFGQGTRLTVV.

The V call is TRBV30, the J call TRBJ1-2; a weak D match, TRBD1 (5 bases). Germline-derived CDR1 and CDR2 are GTSNPN and SVGIG (reference sequence). The CDR3 has 13 residues. Trimming removed 0 bases from V and 7 bases from J, with 12 bases in between. The CDR3 loop reads CAWSVRRDGGYTF. For the CDR3, the DNA is TGTGCCTGGAGTGTACGCAGGGACGGTGGCTACACCTTC.